Here is one TCR beta chain with its context. This sample was included in a study of blood T cells in healthy people across ages. They isolated at least 6 million PBMCs from each sample. This CDR3 has 18 amino acids. The junction had 13 bases not matched to a gene; V was cut back by 6 bases and J by 2 bases. Germline values: CDR1 ENHRY, CDR2 SYGVKD. Combining a sample-barcoded 5' primer with a J-beta primer mix, a second PCR ran for about 7 to 11 cycles. Each single sample gave us at least 3 million CDR3-containing paired-end reads. TCRdb called the 5' RACE reads again in MiXCR, with one record for every CDR3 protein. The sample records 700,000 or so distinct CDR3 sequences, less than 45% being singletons.

The sample consisted of blood. This clonotype was obtained from a man older than 75 in good health. The chain employs TRBV10-3 and TRBJ2-2, with 9 bases matching TRBD1. DNA for the CDR3: TGTGCCATCAGGGCCCTAATACCGGGACAGGGCAACACCGGGGAGCTGTTTTTT. As protein: CAIRALIPGQGNTGELFF.